These 10 T cell receptor beta chains came from one sample sequenced in a study of blood T cell repertoires in COVID-19. Sequencing used immunoSEQ multiplex PCR; TCRdb keeps in-frame clones, though not all of them. The sample contains around 140,000 clones, about four fifths of which appear only once. The sequencing sample was made of peripheral blood. The source is a human donor in a cohort sampled during active COVID-19.

Note on this clone: The same CDR3 is also encoded by other DNA sequences in this sample. V gene TRBV2 combines with J gene TRBJ2-5; D gene ambiguous. The CDR3 consists of 11 residues. V was pared by 4 bases and J by 4 bases, with 4 bases between. Germline lookup yields CDR1 SNHLY and CDR2 FYNNEI. This CDR3 reads CASSVRETQYF. The CDR3, as DNA: TGTGCCAGCAGTGTGAGAGAGACCCAGTACTTC.

The sample holds one count of this clone. This sequence joins TRBV6-6 and TRBJ2-2; TRBD1 matches 10 bases. Germline lookup yields CDR1 MNHNY and CDR2 SVGAGI (reference sequence). The CDR3 is 15 residues long. The V gene end was trimmed by 6 bases and the J gene end by 7 bases; junction bases not matched to a gene: 8. As DNA, the CDR3 is TGTGCCAGCAGCTCTGGGACAGGGGTCGGCGGGGAGCTGTTTTTT. Protein: CASSSGTGVGGELFF.

The chain is built from TRBV11-2 and TRBJ2-2; D may be TRBD2 (6 bases). This CDR3 contains 14 residues. Germline loops: CDR1 SGHAT, CDR2 FQNNGV. V was trimmed by 8 bases and J by 2 bases, leaving 12 bases between them. The CDR3 nucleotides read TGTGCCAGCTCGGGACTTCCCAACACCGGGGAGCTGTTTTTT. Its protein product is CASSGLPNTGELFF.

The chain is built from TRBV4-2 and TRBJ2-3; tentatively, D is TRBD2 (5 bases). Trimming cost V 4 bases and J 2 bases, with 22 bases left between them. Germline V gives CDR1 LGHNA, CDR2 YNFKEQ. The CDR3 extends over 18 amino acids. CDR3: CASSLTAGGVGDTDTQYF. The CDR3 DNA reads TGTGCCAGCAGCCTCACAGCAGGAGGAGTTGGGGACACAGATACGCAGTATTTT.

The chain joins TRBV19 to TRBJ2-1; possible D gene TRBD1, 5 bases. From germline, CDR1 is LNHDA and CDR2 SQIVND (reference sequence). The CDR3 extends over 13 amino acids. V was clipped by 4 bases and J by 6 bases, with 10 bases between them. CDR3 residues: CASSTLGANEQFF. The DNA for the CDR3 is TGTGCCAGTAGTACCCTAGGGGCCAATGAGCAGTTCTTC.

The CDR3 DNA is TGTGCCACCAGTGACCCTAGCGGGGGGGTTTCCTACAATGAGCAGTTCTTC. Its translation is CATSDPSGGVSYNEQFF. The chain combines TRBV24-1 with TRBJ2-1, with 12 bases lining up with TRBD2. Germline trimming cut 4 bases from V and 1 base from J; bases unmatched to any gene: 4. Germline V gives CDR1 KGHDR, CDR2 SFDVKD. The CDR3 runs to 17 residues.

The chain joins TRBV5-5 to TRBJ2-5, with 12 bases lining up with TRBD2. V was pared by 4 bases and J by 1 base, with 5 bases of the junction left unmatched. This CDR3 has 16 amino acids. Germline values: CDR1 SGHKS, CDR2 YYEKEE (reference sequence). The CDR3 nucleotides are TGTGCCAGCAGCCGAGGACTAGCGGGGACCCAAGAGACCCAGTACTTC. This sequence encodes CASSRGLAGTQETQYF.

The chain uses TRBV9 and TRBJ2-7, with 11 bases matching TRBD2. From germline, CDR1 is SGDLS and CDR2 YYNGEE. This CDR3 comprises 15 residues. J was trimmed by 3 bases and V by 0 bases; bases with no gene match: 2. The CDR3 region is CASSVGLAGGYEQYF. CDR3 coding DNA: TGTGCCAGCAGCGTAGGTCTAGCGGGGGGCTACGAGCAGTACTTC.

This sequence joins TRBV25-1 and TRBJ1-1, with D unresolved. V was pared by 4 bases and J by 1 base, with 13 bases between. Germline CDR1 is MGHDK and CDR2 is SYGVNS. This CDR3 spans 15 amino acids. This CDR3 is CASSAGPAGNTEAFF. The CDR3 bases are TGTGCCAGCAGTGCCGGGCCAGCGGGGAACACTGAAGCTTTCTTT.

This clone has a handful of counts. This chain uses TRBV4-1 with TRBJ1-3; no firm D call. The germline gives CDR1 MGHRA, CDR2 YSYEKL. Trimming removed 0 bases at V and 4 bases at J, with 10 bases between. The CDR3 sequence is 15 residues long. As DNA, the CDR3 is TGCGCCAGCAGCCAAGATAATGGGAGCGGAAACACCATATATTTT. Translating gives CASSQDNGSGNTIYF.